The entry that follows covers one T cell receptor (beta chain) sequence. Its cognate antigen is unknown. The CDR3 is 14 residues long. Germline-derived CDR1 and CDR2 are LNHDA and SQIVND (reference sequence). V gave up 4 bases and J gave up 3 bases, with 10 bases separating them. This sample is part of a study of OX40 agonist ivuxolimab in advanced cancers. About the study: The dose of intravenous ivuxolimab that patients received every 2 weeks ranged from 0.01 to 10 mg/kg. Participants averaged about 60 years of age (range roughly 23 to 80) and were roughly 83% male. The dose-escalation group included hepatocellular carcinoma, melanoma, renal cell carcinoma and head and neck cancer.

General study points: Specificity for antigen went undetermined in the expanded peripheral T cells.

The repertoire was sequenced with immunoSEQ multiplex PCR; TCRdb's copy has only in-frame clones and lacks some. Seen here are under 85,000 clones, 80% to 90% observed once, and the top ten hold over 4%. This sequence originates from an adult with an advanced solid tumor such as melanoma, head and neck, liver or kidney cancer. The chain combines TRBV19 with TRBJ2-1; no clear D gene. The sequences come from CD4+ or CD8+ T cells sorted from blood, collected in a trial of the OX40 agonist ivuxolimab. The CDR3 DNA sequence: TGTGCCAGTAGTAGATCCGCCGACTACAATGAGCAGTTCTTC. Amino acid sequence: CASSRSADYNEQFF.